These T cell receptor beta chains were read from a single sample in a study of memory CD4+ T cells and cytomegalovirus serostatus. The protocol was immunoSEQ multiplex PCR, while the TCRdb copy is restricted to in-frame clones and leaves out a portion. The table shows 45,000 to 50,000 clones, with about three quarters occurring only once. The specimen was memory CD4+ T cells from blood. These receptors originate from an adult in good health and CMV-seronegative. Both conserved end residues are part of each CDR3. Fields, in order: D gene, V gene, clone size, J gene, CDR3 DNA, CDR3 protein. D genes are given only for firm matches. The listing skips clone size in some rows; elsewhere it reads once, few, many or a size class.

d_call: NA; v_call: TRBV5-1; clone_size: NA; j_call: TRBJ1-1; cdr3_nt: TGCGCCAGCAGCTTGGGGGTCGGAGGGTACACTGAAGCTTTCTTT; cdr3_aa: CASSLGVGGYTEAFF
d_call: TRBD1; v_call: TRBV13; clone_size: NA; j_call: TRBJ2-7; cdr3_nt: TGTGCCAGCAGTCGCGGGACAGGGCTCTACGAGCAGTACTTC; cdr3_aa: CASSRGTGLYEQYF
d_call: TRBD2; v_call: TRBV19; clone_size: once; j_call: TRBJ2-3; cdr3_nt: TGTGCCAGTAGTATTGTAGCGGGGGGACCTGATACGCAGTATTTT; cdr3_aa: CASSIVAGGPDTQYF
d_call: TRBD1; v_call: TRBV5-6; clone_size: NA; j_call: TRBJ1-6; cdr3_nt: TGTGCCAGCAGCCCACGGACAGGGGCGAACTCACCCCTCCACTTT; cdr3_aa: CASSPRTGANSPLHF
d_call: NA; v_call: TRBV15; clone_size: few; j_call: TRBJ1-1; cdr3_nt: TGTGCCACCAGCGTACAGGGAGACACTGAAGCTTTCTTT; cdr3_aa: CATSVQGDTEAFF
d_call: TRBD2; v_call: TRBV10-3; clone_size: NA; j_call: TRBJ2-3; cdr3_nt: TGTGCCATCTCTAGCGGGGGAGGCACAGATACGCAGTATTTT; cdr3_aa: CAISSGGGTDTQYF
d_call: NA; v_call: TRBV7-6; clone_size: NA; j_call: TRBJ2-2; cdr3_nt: TGTGCCAGCAGCGCCCAGGACCCCGGGGAGCTGTTTTTT; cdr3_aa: CASSAQDPGELFF
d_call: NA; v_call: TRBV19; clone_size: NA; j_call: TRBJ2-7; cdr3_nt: TGTGCCAGTAGTAGAGAGGGACTGGGTGCATACTACGAGCAGTACTTC; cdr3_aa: CASSREGLGAYYEQYF
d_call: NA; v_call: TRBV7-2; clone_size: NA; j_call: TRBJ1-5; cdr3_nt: TGTGCCAGCAGCTTACAGGGGTTCGGTCAGCCCCAGCATTTT; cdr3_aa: CASSLQGFGQPQHF
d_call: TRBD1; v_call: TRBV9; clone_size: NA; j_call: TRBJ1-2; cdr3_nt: TGTGCCAGCAGCGCCCCCGTAATGTACAGGGGTAACTATGGCTACACCTTC; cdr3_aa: CASSAPVMYRGNYGYTF
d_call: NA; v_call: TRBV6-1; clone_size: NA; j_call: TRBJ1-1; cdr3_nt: TGTGCCAGCAGTAGTTACCCCGCGGGGGACACTGAAGCTTTCTTT; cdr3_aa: CASSSYPAGDTEAFF
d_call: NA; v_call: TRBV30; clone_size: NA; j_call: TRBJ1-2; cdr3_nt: TGTGCCTGGAGTGTACGAGGGAAGGGCTACACCTTC; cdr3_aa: CAWSVRGKGYTF
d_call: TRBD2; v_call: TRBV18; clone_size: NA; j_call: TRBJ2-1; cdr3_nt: TGTGCCAGCTCACCACTAGCGGGGAATTACAATGAGCAGTTCTTC; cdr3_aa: CASSPLAGNYNEQFF
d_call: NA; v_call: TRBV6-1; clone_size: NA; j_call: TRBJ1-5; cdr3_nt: TGTGCCAGCAGTGAAATGTGGGAGGGTCAGCCCCAGCATTTT; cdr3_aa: CASSEMWEGQPQHF
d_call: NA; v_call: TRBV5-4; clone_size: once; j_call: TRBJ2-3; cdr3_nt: TGTGCCAGCAGCTTGCAGGGAAAGAGCACAGATACGCAGTATTTT; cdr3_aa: CASSLQGKSTDTQYF
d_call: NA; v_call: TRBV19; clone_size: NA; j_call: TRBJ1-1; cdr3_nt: TGTGCCAGTACAGGTCGGACAGAAGTACACACTGAAGCTTTCTTT; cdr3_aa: CASTGRTEVHTEAFF